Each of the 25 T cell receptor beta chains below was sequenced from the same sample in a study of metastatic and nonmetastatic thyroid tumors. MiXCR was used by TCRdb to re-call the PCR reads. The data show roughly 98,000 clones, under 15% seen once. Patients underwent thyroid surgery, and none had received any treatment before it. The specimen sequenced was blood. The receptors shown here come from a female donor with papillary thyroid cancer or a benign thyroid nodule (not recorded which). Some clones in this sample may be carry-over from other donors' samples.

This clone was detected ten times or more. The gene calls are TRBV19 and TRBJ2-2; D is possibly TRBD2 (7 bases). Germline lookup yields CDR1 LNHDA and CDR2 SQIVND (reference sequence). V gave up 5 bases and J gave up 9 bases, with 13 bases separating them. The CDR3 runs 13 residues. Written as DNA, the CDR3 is TGTGCCAGTAGTGCAAGGGGGGGCAGGGAGCTGTTTTTT. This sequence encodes CASSARGGRELFF.

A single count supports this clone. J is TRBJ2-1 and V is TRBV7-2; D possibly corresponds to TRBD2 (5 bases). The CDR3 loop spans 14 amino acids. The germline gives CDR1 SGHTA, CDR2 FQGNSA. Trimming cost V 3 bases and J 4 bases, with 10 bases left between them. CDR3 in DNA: TGTGCCAGCAGCTTGGGAGACCAGTACAATGAGCAGTTCTTC. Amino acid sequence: CASSLGDQYNEQFF.

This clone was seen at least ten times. In DNA, the CDR3 is TGTGCCAGCAGACAAACCGGGAGGACAGGCTACGAGCAGTACTTC. It yields the protein CASRQTGRTGYEQYF. The chain employs TRBV6-2 or TRBV6-3 and TRBJ2-7; the D gene could be TRBD1 or TRBD2 (7 bases each). The CDR3 covers 15 residues. The V and J ends lost 6 bases and 3 bases respectively, with 18 bases between them. Germline CDR1 reads MNHEY; CDR2 reads SVGEGT.

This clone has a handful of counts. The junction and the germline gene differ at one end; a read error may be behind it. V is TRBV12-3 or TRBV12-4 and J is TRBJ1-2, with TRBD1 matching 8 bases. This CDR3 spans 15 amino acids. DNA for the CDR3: TGTGCCAGCAGTCCCCGGACAGGGAGTTACTATGGCTACACTTTC. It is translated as CASSPRTGSYYGYTF.

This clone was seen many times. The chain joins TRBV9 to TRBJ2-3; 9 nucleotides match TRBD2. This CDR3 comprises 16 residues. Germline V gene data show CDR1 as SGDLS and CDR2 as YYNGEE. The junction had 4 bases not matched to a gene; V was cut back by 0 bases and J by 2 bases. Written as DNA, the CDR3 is TGTGCCAGCAGCGTAGCCCTAGCGGGGCTCACAGATACGCAGTATTTT. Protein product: CASSVALAGLTDTQYF.

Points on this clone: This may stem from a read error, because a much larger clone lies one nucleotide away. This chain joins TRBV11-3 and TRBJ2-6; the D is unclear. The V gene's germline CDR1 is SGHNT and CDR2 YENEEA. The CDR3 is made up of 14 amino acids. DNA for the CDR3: TGTGCCAGCAGATTAGACTCTGGGGCCAACGTCCTGACTTTC. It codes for CASRLDSGANVLTF. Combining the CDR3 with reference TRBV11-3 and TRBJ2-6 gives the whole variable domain EAGVVQSPRYKIIEKKQPVAFWCNPISGHNTLYWYLQNLGQGPELLIRYENEEAVDDSQLPKDRFSAERLKGVDSTLKIQPAELGDSAVYLCASRLDSGANVLTFGAGSRLTVL.

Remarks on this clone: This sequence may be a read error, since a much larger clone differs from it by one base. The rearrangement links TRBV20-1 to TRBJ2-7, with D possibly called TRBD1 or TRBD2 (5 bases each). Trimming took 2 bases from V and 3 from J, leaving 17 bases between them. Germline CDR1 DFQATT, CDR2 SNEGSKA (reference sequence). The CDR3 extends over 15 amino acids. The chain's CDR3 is CSARYGAGKGYEQYF. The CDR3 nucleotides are TGCAGTGCTAGATACGGGGCAGGGAAGGGCTACGAGCAGTACTTC.

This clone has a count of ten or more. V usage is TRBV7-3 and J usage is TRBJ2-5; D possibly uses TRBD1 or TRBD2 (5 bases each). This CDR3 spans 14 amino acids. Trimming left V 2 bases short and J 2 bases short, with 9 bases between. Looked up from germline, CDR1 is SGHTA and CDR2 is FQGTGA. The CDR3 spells CASSLSGRQETQYF. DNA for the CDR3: TGTGCCAGCAGCTTATCGGGGCGGCAAGAGACCCAGTACTTC.

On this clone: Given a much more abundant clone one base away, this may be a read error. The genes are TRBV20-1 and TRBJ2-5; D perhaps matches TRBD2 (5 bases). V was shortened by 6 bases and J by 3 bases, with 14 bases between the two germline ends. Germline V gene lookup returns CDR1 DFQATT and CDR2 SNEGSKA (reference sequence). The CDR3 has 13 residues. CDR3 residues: CSADLWEKETQYF. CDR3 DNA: TGCAGTGCCGACCTTTGGGAGAAAGAGACCCAGTACTTC.

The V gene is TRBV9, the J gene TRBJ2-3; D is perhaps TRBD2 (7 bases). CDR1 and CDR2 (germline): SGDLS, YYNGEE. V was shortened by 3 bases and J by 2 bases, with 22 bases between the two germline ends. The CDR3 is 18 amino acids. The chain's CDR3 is CASSAPGGVKTFTDTQYF. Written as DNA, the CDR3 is TGTGCCAGCAGCGCGCCGGGGGGCGTTAAGACGTTCACAGATACGCAGTATTTT. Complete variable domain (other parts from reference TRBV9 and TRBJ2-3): DSGVTQTPKHLITATGQRVTLRCSPRSGDLSVYWYQQSLDQGLQFLIQYYNGEERAKGNILERFSAQQFPDLHSELNLSSLELGDSALYFCASSAPGGVKTFTDTQYFGPGTRLTVL.

CDR3 DNA sequence: TGCGCCAGCGGTTTTGGTCAAGAAGCTTTCTTT. This codes for CASGFGQEAFF. The chain carries TRBV4-1 and TRBJ1-1; D unresolved. The CDR3 covers 11 residues. V lost 8 bases and J lost 8, with 12 bases in between. CDR1 and CDR2 (germline): MGHRA, YSYEKL.

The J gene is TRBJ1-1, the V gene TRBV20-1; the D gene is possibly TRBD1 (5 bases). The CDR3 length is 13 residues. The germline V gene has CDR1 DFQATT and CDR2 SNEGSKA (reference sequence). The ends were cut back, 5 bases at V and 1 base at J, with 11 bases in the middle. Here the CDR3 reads CSALGTPNTEAFF. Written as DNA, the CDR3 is TGCAGTGCTCTCGGGACCCCGAACACTGAAGCTTTCTTT.

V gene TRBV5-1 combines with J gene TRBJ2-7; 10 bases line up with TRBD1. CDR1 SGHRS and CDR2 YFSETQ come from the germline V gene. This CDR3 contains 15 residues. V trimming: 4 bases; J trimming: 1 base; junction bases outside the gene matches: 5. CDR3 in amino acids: CASSRGQGPSYEQYF. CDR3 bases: TGCGCCAGCAGCCGGGGACAGGGGCCTTCCTACGAGCAGTACTTC. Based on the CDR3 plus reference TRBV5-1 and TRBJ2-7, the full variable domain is KAGVTQTPRYLIKTRGQQVTLSCSPISGHRSVSWYQQTPGQGLQFLFEYFSETQRNKGNFPGRFSGRQFSNSRSEMNVSTLELGDSALYLCASSRGQGPSYEQYFGPGTRLTVT.

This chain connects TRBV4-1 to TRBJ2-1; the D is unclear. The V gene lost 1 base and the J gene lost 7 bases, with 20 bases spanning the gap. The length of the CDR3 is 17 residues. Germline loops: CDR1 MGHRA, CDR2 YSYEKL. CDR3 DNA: TGCGCCAGCAGCCAAGTTAAGGAAACAACCTCTGGGAATGAGCAGTTCTTC. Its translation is CASSQVKETTSGNEQFF.

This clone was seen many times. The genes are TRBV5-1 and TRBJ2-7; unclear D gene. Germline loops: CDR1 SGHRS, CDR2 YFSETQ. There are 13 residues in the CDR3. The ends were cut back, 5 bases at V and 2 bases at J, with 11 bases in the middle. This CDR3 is CASSFDTTYEQYF. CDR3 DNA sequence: TGCGCCAGCAGTTTTGACACCACCTACGAGCAGTACTTC.

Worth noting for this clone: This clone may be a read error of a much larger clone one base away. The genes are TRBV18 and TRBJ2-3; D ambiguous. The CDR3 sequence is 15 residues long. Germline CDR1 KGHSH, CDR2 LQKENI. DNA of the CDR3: TGTGCCAGCTCACCATCACGTGATGGCACATATACGCAGTATTTT. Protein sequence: CASSPSRDGTYTQYF.

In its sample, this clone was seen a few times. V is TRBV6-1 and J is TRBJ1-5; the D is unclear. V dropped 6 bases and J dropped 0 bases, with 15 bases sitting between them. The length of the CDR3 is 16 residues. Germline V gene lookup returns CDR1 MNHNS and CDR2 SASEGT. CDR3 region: CASSLAAADSNQPQHF. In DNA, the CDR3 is TGTGCCAGCAGCTTGGCGGCAGCTGATAGCAATCAGCCCCAGCATTTT.

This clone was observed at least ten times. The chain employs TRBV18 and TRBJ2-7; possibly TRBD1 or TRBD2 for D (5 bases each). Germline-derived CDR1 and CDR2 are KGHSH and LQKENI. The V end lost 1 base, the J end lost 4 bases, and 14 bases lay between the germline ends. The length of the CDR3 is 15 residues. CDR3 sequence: CASSPQGSRAYEQYF. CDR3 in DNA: TGTGCCAGCTCACCACAGGGGAGTAGGGCATACGAGCAGTACTTC.

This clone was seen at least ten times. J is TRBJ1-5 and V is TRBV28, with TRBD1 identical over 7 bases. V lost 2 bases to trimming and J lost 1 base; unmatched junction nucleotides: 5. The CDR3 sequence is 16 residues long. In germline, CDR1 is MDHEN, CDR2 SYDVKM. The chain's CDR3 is CASSLTGTASNQPQHF. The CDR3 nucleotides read TGTGCCAGCAGTTTAACGGGGACAGCAAGCAATCAGCCCCAGCATTTT.

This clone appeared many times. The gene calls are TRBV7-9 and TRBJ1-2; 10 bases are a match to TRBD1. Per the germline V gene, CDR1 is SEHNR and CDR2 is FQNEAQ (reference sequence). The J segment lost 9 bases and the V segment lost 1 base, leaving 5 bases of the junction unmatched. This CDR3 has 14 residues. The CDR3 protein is CASSLEPGQGSYTF. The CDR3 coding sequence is TGTGCCAGCAGCTTAGAACCGGGACAGGGGAGCTACACCTTC.

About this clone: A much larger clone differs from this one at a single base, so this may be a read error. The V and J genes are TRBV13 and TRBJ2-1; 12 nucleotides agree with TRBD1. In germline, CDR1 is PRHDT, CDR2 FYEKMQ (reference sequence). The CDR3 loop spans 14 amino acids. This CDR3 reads CASSWDRGLYDQFF. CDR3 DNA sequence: TGTGCCAGCAGTTGGGACAGGGGGCTCTATGATCAGTTCTTC.

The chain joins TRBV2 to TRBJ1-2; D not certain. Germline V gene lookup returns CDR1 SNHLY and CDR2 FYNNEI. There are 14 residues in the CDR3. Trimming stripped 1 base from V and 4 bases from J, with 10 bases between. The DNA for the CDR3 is TGTGCCAGCAGTGAAGATATGGCGGGCTATGGCTACACCTTC. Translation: CASSEDMAGYGYTF.

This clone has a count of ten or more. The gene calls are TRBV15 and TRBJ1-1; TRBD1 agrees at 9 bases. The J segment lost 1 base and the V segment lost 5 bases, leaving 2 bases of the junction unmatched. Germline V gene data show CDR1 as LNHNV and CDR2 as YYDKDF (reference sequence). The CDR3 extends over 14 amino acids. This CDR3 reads CATSPGQGNTEAFF. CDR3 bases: TGTGCCACCAGCCCGGGACAGGGGAACACTGAAGCTTTCTTT.

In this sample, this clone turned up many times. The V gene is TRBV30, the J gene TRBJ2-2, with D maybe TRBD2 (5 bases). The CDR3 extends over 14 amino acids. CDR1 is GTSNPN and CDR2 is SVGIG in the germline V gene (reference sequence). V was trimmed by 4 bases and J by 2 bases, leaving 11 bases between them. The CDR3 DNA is TGTGCCTGGAACCGGGAACTCAACACCGGGGAGCTGTTTTTT. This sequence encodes CAWNRELNTGELFF.

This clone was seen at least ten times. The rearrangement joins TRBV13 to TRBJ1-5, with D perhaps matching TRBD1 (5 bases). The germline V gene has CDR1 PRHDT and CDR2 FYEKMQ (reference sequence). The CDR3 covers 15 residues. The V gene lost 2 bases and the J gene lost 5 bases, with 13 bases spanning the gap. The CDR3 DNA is TGTGCCAGCAGCTTAAATGACGGACAATATCAGCCCCAGCATTTT. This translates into CASSLNDGQYQPQHF.